This T cell receptor beta chain comes out of a study of response to subunit inactivated influenza vaccine. Findings and limits, study-wide: Only a handful of new T cells, the authors suggested, are recruited with each seasonal influenza vaccination.

About this clonotype: What it recognizes is unknown.

TCRdb fed the RT-PCR reads into MiXCR, producing one record per CDR3 protein. Among some 850,000 distinct CDR3 sequences listed, 18% were seen once. The receptor comes from a man in his fifties who received an inactivated influenza vaccine. The starting material was PBMCs from blood, obtained more than 4 days after vaccination.

CDR3 DNA: TGTGCCAGCAGCCCTATCGCGGGGGGGAACACCGGGGAGCTGTTTTTT. Translating it yields CASSPIAGGNTGELFF. The V and J genes are TRBV28 and TRBJ2-2; 8 nucleotides agree with TRBD2. After removal of 6 bases from V and 1 base from J, the junction contained 7 bases not matched to a gene. The CDR3 is 16 amino acids. Per germline, CDR1 MDHEN and CDR2 SYDVKM. Together with reference TRBV28 and TRBJ2-2, the CDR3 gives the full variable domain: DVKVTQSSRYLVKRTGEKVFLECVQDMDHENMFWYRQDPGLGLRLIYFSYDVKMKEKGDIPEGYSVSREKKERFSLILESASTNQTSMYLCASSPIAGGNTGELFFGEGSRLTVL.